The present entry profiles one TCR beta chain with its context. What it recognizes is unknown. Three rounds of nested PCR, following a modified ARM-PCR protocol, produced the TCRbeta library. MiXCR was run by TCRdb on the multiplex PCR reads, yielding one entry per CDR3 protein. The sample contains fewer than 120,000 distinct CDR3 sequences, 84% of which appear only once. No cell sorting was done before RNA was extracted from the tissue. These data come from a study of tumor and adjacent non-tumor tissue in lung cancer. Looking at the study overall: Each sample yielded around 4 million productive TCRbeta reads on average. Notes on the study in general: Tumor tissue had significantly higher TCR diversity than normal lung. In normal lung, the top 100 clones were significantly more dominant than in tumor.

This CDR3 has 15 residues. The germline V gene encodes CDR1 MDHEN and CDR2 SYDVKM. The V and J ends lost 8 bases and 4 bases respectively, with 20 bases between them. Sequenced sample: lung tumor tissue. The genes are TRBV28 and TRBJ1-1; D is unresolved. This TCR was recovered from a man between 65 and 79 years old with non-small cell lung cancer. The DNA for the CDR3 is TGTGCCAGCGGTCTCCATGTAGGGATTGGCACTGAAGCTTTCTTT. Translated: CASGLHVGIGTEAFF.